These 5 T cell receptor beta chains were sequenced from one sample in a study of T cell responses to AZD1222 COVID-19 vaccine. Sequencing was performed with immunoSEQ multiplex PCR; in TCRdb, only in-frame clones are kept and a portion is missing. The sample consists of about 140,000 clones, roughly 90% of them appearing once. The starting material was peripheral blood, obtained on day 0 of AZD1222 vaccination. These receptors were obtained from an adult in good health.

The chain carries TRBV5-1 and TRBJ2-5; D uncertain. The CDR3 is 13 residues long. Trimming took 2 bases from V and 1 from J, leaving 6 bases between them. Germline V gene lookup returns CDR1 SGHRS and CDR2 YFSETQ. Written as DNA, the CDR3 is TGCGCCAGCAGCTTAGTAGTCCAAGAGACCCAGTACTTC. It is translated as CASSLVVQETQYF.

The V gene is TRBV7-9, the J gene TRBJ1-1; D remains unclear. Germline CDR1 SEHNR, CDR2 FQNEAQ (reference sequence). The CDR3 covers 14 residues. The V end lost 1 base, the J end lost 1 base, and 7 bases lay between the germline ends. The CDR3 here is CASSLVGPNTEAFF. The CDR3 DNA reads TGTGCCAGCAGCTTAGTGGGTCCGAACACTGAAGCTTTCTTT.

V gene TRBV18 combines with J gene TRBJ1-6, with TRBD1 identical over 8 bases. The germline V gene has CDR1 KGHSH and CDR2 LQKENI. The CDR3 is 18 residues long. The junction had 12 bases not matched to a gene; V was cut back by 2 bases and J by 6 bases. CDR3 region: CASSPASFGTGGNSPLHF. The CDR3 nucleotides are TGTGCCAGCTCACCAGCATCCTTTGGCACAGGGGGTAATTCACCCCTCCACTTT.

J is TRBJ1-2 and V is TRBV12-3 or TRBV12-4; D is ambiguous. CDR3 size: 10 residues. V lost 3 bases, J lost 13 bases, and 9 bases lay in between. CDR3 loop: CASSLYQVTF. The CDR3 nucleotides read TGTGCCAGCAGTTTGTACCAGGTCACCTTC.

Here the CDR3 DNA reads TGTGCCAGCAGTTATGGGACAGGGGTTTACGAGCAGTACTTC. Translating it yields CASSYGTGVYEQYF. This chain uses TRBV6-5 with TRBJ2-7; 10 nucleotides align to TRBD1. This CDR3 is built from 14 residues. V trimming: 3 bases; J trimming: 4 bases; junction bases outside the gene matches: 3. Germline V gives CDR1 MNHEY, CDR2 SVGAGI.